The entry below gives a single TCR beta chain sequence along with its context. Its antigen is not known. The ends lost 4 bases at V and 7 bases at J; junction bases unmatched: 9. Germline loops: CDR1 SGHTA, CDR2 FQGNSA. The CDR3 loop spans 15 amino acids. This sample was taken from a study of T cells in Graves' hyperthyroidism and ophthalmopathy. Points from the study as a whole: Ophthalmopathy was model-predicted a median approximately six months pre-onset.

Amplified TCR beta CDR3 regions derived from RNA transcripts. In the first-round RT-PCR of the TCR CDR3, the HTBI primer set was used. One entry per CDR3 protein, called by TCRdb with MiXCR from the multiplex PCR reads. The top ten hold around a third of the sample, which has about 680,000 distinct CDR3 sequences, approximately 36% seen once. Clinical symptoms, serum thyroxine and TRAb, thyroid ultrasound and orbital computed tomography were used for the diagnoses. Fresh peripheral blood, about 9.6 ml, yielded the PBMCs. V is TRBV7-2 and J is TRBJ1-2; 10 bases map to TRBD1. Sample: blood. The source of this sequence is a woman between 40 and 50 years old with Graves' hyperthyroidism. CDR3 bases: TGTGCCAGCAGCTCCCGACAGGGGGCAGGTGGTGGCTACACCTTC. Encoded protein: CASSSRQGAGGGYTF.